This T cell receptor beta chain derives from a study of long-term antiretroviral therapy in people with HIV. Study-level background: The oldest samples precede the 2015 immediate-ART recommendation by about a decade. Points from the study as a whole: Gathering of blood took place between the mid-2000s and the late 2010s, possibly under older ART regimens.

The CDR3 loop spans 16 amino acids. J gave up 8 bases and V 1 base, and 10 bases lay outside the gene matches. Germline CDR1 is MNHNS and CDR2 is SASEGT. Treatment locations for all participants with HIV were in the United States. In the case of this clone: Its antigen is as yet unknown.

The libraries were made with immunoSEQ v3.0 at survey level. Samples were sequenced targeting about 35,000-50,000 T-cell genomes each. Libraries were prepared by immunoSEQ multiplex PCR; TCRdb keeps only in-frame clonotypes and omits some of them. The sample carries 7,500 to 10,000 clones, 80% to 90% recorded once. The material was unsorted PBMCs, obtained 0.7 years after starting antiretroviral therapy. The clonotype originates from a man aged 35 to 55 with HIV. This chain uses TRBV6-1 with TRBJ1-2; the match to TRBD1 covers 10 bases. The CDR3, as DNA: TGTGCCAGCAGTGAAGTGGGGACAGGGGCACTTCGAGGCTACACCTTC. Encoded protein: CASSEVGTGALRGYTF.